A single sample gave rise to the 9 T cell receptor beta chains below, sequenced in a study of OX40 agonist ivuxolimab in advanced cancers. Assay used: immunoSEQ multiplex PCR; TCRdb lists only in-frame clones, some missing. Of 25,000 to 30,000 clones in the sample, 83% are singletons; the top ten hold less than 15%. The source material was CD4+ or CD8+ T cells sorted from blood, sampled in a trial of the OX40 agonist ivuxolimab. The source of these receptors is an adult with an advanced solid tumor such as melanoma, head and neck, liver or kidney cancer.

Concerning this clone: Other DNA sequences within the sample encode an identical CDR3. V usage is TRBV4-1 and J usage is TRBJ1-2; D is undetermined. CDR1 is MGHRA and CDR2 is YSYEKL in the germline V gene. This CDR3 region has 13 residues. V lost 1 base, J lost 4 bases, and 7 bases lay in between. CDR3 sequence (DNA): TGCGCCAGCAGCCAAGTGGGCGGCTATGGCTACACCTTC. The encoded protein is CASSQVGGYGYTF.

The rearrangement uses TRBV27 and TRBJ2-1; tentatively, D is TRBD1 (5 bases). CDR3 size: 14 residues. The germline CDR1 and CDR2 sequences are MNHEY and SMNVEV (reference sequence). Trimming took off 5 bases at V and 9 bases at J, with 17 bases between the two ends. The CDR3 DNA reads as TGTGCCAGCAGTGGTCAAGGGGTTAATAGTGAGCAGTTCTTC. Its protein product is CASSGQGVNSEQFF.

The genes are TRBV5-6 and TRBJ1-5, with D tentatively TRBD1 (6 bases). From germline, CDR1 is SGHDT and CDR2 YYEEEE. The V end lost 2 bases, the J end lost 7 bases, and 7 bases lay between the germline ends. The CDR3 sequence is 12 residues long. CDR3 sequence: CASSFGGQPQHF. CDR3 bases: TGTGCCAGCAGCTTTGGGGGCCAGCCCCAGCATTTT.

In regard to this clone: Mismatch with germline at one junction end may stem from a read error. This chain joins TRBV5-1 and TRBJ1-1; no definite D call. The germline V gene encodes CDR1 SGHRS and CDR2 YFSETQ. The CDR3 loop spans 11 amino acids. The CDR3 nucleotides are TGCGTCAGCGTCTTCGGCACTGAAGCTTTCTTT. Translation: CVSVFGTEAFF. Together with reference TRBV5-1 and TRBJ1-1, the CDR3 gives the full variable domain: KAGVTQTPRYLIKTRGQQVTLSCSPISGHRSVSWYQQTPGQGLQFLFEYFSETQRNKGNFPGRFSGRQFSNSRSEMNVSTLELGDSALYLCVSVFGTEAFFGQGTRLTVV.

The gene calls are TRBV25-1 and TRBJ2-3, with D perhaps TRBD1 (6 bases). V was clipped by 5 bases and J by 2 bases, with 8 bases between them. This CDR3 region has 13 residues. CDR1 is MGHDK and CDR2 is SYGVNS in the germline V gene. The CDR3 DNA follows: TGTGCCAGCAGTTGGGACACCACAGATACGCAGTATTTT. It is translated as CASSWDTTDTQYF.

The chain couples TRBV7-9 to TRBJ1-3; no clear D gene. The CDR3 runs 14 residues. Trimming stripped 5 bases from V and 9 bases from J, with 17 bases between. Germline V gives CDR1 SEHNR, CDR2 FQNEAQ (reference sequence). CDR3 protein: CASSQTLTDGTIYF. The CDR3 DNA is TGTGCCAGCAGCCAGACGTTGACGGACGGCACCATATATTTT.

The genes are TRBV11-2 and TRBJ2-7; D is unclear. V lost 5 bases and J 1 base, leaving 15 bases between the germline ends. Germline lookup yields CDR1 SGHAT and CDR2 FQNNGV. This CDR3 comprises 15 residues. CDR3 residues: CASSPTPNPSYEQYF. The CDR3 coding sequence is TGTGCCAGCAGCCCCACCCCAAACCCGTCCTACGAGCAGTACTTC.

The chain links TRBV29-1 to TRBJ1-2; tentatively, D is TRBD1 (6 bases). Trimming removed 2 bases at V and 2 bases at J, with 12 bases between. The CDR3 has 14 amino acids. Germline V gene data show CDR1 as SQVTM and CDR2 as ANQGSEA. The DNA of the CDR3 is TGCAGCGTTGAAAACCTGACAGGCAACTATGGCTACACCTTC. Amino acid sequence: CSVENLTGNYGYTF.

This rearrangement joins TRBV12-5 to TRBJ2-6; D is uncertain. Trimming stripped 1 base from V and 0 bases from J, with 4 bases between. The CDR3 is 15 residues long. CDR1 is LGHNT and CDR2 is FRNRAP in the germline V gene. CDR3 residues: CASGLEPSGANVLTF. The CDR3 nucleotides read TGTGCTAGTGGTTTGGAACCCTCTGGGGCCAACGTCCTGACTTTC.